This paragraph reports one TCR beta chain. No antigen is known for it. The data derive from a study of brain T cells in children with intractable seizures. The CDR3 is made up of 12 amino acids. Trimming removed 0 bases from V and 7 bases from J, with 4 bases in between. CDR1 and CDR2 from the germline V gene are SGDLS and YYNGEE. Study-wide points: Pre-surgery blood may have been undersampled, hiding some clones.

The table came from immunoSEQ multiplex PCR; TCRdb's copy has only in-frame clones and leaves some out. The data hold 60,000 to 85,000 clones, with more than 85% observed a single time. This receptor was identified in a boy in the first two years of life with tuberous sclerosis and intractable seizures. Sequenced here: peripheral blood, sampled at surgery. The rearrangement links TRBV9 to TRBJ2-2; D ambiguous. CDR3 DNA: TGTGCCAGCAGCGTAGGGTTCGGGGAGCTGTTTTTT. Protein product: CASSVGFGELFF.